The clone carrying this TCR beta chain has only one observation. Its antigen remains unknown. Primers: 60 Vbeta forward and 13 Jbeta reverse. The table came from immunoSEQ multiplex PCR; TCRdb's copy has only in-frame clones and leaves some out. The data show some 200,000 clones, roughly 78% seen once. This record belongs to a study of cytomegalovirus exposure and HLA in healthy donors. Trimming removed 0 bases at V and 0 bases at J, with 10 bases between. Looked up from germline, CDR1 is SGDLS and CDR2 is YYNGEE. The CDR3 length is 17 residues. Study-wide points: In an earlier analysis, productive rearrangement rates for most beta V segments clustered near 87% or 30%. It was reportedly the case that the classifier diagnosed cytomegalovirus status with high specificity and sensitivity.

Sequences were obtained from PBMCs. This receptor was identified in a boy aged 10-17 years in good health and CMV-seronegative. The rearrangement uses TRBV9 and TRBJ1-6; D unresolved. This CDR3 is CASSVAATDSYNSPLHF. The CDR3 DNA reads TGTGCCAGCAGCGTAGCTGCTACAGACTCCTATAATTCACCCCTCCACTTT.